This T cell receptor beta chain was observed in a study of cytomegalovirus exposure and HLA in healthy donors. It was with 60 Vbeta and 13 Jbeta primers that the PCR ran. Libraries were prepared by immunoSEQ multiplex PCR; TCRdb keeps only in-frame clonotypes and omits some of them. The sample contains some 150,000 clones, roughly 79% of which appear only once. The specimen was PBMCs. This clonotype was obtained from a woman between 40 and 50 years old in good health and CMV-seropositive.

The CDR3 region has the DNA TGTGCCAGCAGCCCCCCTAGCGGATACACAGATACGCAGTATTTT. Translation gives CASSPPSGYTDTQYF. J is TRBJ2-3 and V is TRBV5-4, with TRBD2 identical over 7 bases. The V and J ends lost 4 bases and 2 bases, in that order; junction bases with no gene match: 7. CDR1 SGHNT and CDR2 YYREEE come from the germline V gene (reference sequence). The CDR3 spans 15 residues.